This T cell receptor beta chain was sequenced in a study of identical twins. Study-level results: The models systematically underestimated how much out-of-frame TCR alpha was shared in monozygotic twins.

TCRdb re-analysed the 5' RACE reads in MiXCR, keeping a single row per CDR3 protein. The top ten hold 0.25% to 0.3% of the sample, which has 1.5 million to 2 million distinct CDR3 sequences, 32% seen once. The CDR3 extends over 13 amino acids. The germline gives CDR1 MNHNS, CDR2 SASEGT. V gave up 2 bases and J gave up 7 bases, with 11 bases separating them. In regard to this clonotype: The antigen is unknown.

The V and J genes are TRBV6-1 and TRBJ2-5, with D possibly TRBD2 on 6 matching bases. The sequence was collected from a newborn girl in good health. The source material was cord blood. The CDR3 bases are TGTGCCAGCAGTGAAATTAGGGGAGGGACCCAGTACTTC. As protein: CASSEIRGGTQYF.